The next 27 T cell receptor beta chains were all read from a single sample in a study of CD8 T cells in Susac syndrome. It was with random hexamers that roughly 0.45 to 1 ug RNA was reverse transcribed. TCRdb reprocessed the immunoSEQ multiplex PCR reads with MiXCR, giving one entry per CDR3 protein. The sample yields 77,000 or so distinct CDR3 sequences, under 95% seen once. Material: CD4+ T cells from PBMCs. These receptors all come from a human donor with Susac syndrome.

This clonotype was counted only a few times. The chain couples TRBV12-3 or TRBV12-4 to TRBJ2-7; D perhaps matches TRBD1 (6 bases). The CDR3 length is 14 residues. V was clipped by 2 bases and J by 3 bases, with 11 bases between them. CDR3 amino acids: CASSLIGGHYEQYF. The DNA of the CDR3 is TGTGCCAGCAGTTTAATTGGGGGACACTACGAGCAGTACTTC.

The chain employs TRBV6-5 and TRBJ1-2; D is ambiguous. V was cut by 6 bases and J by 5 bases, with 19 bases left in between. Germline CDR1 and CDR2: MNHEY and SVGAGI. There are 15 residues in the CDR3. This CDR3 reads CASSPDGRPRYGYTF. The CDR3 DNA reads TGTGCCAGCAGCCCAGACGGGAGGCCCCGATATGGCTACACCTTC.

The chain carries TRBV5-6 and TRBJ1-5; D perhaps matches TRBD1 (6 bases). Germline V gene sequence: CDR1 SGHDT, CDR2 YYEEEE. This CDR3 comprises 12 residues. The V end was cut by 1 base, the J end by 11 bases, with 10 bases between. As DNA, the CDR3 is TGTGCCAGCAGCTTGAGTGGGACAACCCAGCATTTT. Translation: CASSLSGTTQHF.

CDR3 protein: CASSSRGLSMNTEAFF. The CDR3 DNA is TGTGCCAGCAGTTCGAGGGGACTGAGTATGAACACTGAAGCTTTCTTT. V is TRBV27 and J is TRBJ1-1, with D possibly TRBD1 on 5 matching bases. CDR1 is MNHEY, CDR2 SMNVEV, per germline (reference sequence). The V end lost 4 bases, the J end lost 0 bases, and 15 bases lay between the germline ends. The CDR3 is 16 residues long.

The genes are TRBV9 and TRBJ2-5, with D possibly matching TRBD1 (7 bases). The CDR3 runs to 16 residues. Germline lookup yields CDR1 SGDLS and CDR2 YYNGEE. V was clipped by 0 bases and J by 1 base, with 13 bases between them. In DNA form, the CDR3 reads TGTGCCAGCAGCGTAGGGGGGACAGCGGGCCAAGAGACCCAGTACTTC. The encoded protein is CASSVGGTAGQETQYF.

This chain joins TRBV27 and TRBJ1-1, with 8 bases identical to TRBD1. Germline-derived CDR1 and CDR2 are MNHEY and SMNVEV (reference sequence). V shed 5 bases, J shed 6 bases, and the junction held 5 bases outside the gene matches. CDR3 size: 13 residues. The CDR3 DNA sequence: TGTGCCAGCAGTCATCAGGGGGCCTCTGAAGCTTTCTTT. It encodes CASSHQGASEAFF.

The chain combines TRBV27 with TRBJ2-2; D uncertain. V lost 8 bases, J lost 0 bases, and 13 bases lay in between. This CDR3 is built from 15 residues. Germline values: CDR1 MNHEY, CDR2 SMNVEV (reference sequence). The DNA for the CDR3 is TGTGCCAGCGCTCTCTTAGGTGCGAACACCGGGGAGCTGTTTTTT. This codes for CASALLGANTGELFF.

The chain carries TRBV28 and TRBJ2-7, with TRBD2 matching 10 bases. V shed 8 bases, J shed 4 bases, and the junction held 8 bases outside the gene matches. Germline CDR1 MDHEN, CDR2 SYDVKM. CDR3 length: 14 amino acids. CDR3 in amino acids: CASRVAGGVYEQYF. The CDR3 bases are TGTGCCAGCCGGGTAGCGGGAGGTGTGTACGAGCAGTACTTC.

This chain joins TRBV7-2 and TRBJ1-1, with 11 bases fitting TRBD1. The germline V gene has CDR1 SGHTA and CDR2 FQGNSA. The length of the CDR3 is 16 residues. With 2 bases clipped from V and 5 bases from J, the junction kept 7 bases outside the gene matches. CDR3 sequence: CASSLYGGQGATEAFF. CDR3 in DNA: TGTGCCAGCAGCTTATACGGCGGACAGGGGGCTACTGAAGCTTTCTTT.

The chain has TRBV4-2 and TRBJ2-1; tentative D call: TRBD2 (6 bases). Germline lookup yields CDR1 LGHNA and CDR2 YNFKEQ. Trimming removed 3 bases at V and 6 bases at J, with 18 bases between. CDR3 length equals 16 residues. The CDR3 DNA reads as TGTGCCAGCAGCCAGCCCGAACTAGCAGACGGCAATGAGCAGTTCTTC. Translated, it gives CASSQPELADGNEQFF.

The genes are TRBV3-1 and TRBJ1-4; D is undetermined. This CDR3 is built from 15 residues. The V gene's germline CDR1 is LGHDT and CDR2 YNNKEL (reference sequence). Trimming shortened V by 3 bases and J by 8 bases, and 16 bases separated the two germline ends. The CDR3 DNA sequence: TGTGCCAGCAGCCATAGCCTCACCAAAGGGGAAAAACTGTTTTTT. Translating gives CASSHSLTKGEKLFF.

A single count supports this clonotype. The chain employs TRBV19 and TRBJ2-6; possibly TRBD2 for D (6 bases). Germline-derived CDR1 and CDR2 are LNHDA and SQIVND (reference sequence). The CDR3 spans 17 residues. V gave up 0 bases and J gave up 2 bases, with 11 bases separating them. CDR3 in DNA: TGTGCCAGTAGTATAGAAAGGACTACCACTGGGGCCAACGTCCTGACTTTC. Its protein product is CASSIERTTTGANVLTF.

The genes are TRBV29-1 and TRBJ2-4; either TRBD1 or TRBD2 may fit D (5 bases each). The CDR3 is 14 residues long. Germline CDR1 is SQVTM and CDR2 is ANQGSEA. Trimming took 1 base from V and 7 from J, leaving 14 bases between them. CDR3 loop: CSVEGGNLGNIQYF. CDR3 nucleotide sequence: TGCAGCGTTGAAGGGGGGAACCTGGGGAACATTCAGTACTTC.

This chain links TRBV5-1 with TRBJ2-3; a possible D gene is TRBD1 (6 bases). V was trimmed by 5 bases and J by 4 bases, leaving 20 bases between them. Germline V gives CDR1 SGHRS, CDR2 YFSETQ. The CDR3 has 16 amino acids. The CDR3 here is CASRQPPSGAADTQYF. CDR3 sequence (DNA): TGCGCCAGCAGACAACCCCCATCAGGGGCCGCAGATACGCAGTATTTT.

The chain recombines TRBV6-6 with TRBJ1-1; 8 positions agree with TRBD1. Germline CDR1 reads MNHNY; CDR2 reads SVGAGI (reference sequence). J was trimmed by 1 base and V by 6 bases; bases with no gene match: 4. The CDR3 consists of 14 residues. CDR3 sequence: CASRSGGWNTEAFF. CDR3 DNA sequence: TGTGCCAGCAGATCAGGGGGCTGGAACACTGAAGCTTTCTTT.

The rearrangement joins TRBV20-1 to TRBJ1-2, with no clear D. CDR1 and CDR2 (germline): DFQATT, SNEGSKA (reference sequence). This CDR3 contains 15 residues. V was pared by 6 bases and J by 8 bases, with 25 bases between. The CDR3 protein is CSALEIGLLAEGYTF. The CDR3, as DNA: TGCAGTGCACTAGAGATTGGCCTTCTGGCGGAGGGCTACACCTTC.

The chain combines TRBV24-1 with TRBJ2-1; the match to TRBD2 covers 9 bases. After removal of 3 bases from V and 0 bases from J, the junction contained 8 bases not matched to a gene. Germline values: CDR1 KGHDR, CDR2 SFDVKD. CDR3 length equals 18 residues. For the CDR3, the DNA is TGTGCCACCAGTGATCCAGCGGGAGGATTGAGCTCCTACAATGAGCAGTTCTTC. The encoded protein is CATSDPAGGLSSYNEQFF.

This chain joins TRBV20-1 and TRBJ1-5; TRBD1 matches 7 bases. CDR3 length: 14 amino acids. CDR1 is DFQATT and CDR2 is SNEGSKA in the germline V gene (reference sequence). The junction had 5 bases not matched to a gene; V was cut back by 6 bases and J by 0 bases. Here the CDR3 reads CSATRDSSNQPQHF. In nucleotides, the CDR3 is TGCAGTGCCACGAGGGACAGTAGCAATCAGCCCCAGCATTTT.

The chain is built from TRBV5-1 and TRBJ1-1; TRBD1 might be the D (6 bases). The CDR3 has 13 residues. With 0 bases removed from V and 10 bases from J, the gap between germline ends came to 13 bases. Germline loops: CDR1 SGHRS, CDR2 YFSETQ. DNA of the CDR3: TGCGCCAGCAGCTTGGATTTCCAGACAGGAGCTTTCTTT. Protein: CASSLDFQTGAFF.

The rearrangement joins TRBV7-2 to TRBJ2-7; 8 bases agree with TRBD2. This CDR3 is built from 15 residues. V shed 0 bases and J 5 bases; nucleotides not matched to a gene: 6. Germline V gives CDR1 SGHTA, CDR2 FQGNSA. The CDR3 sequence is CASSLASGSVNEQYF. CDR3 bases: TGTGCCAGCAGCTTAGCGAGCGGGAGCGTAAACGAGCAGTACTTC.

The CDR3 protein is CASSPNDGELFF. DNA of the CDR3: TGTGCCAGCAGCCCAAATGATGGGGAGCTGTTTTTT. The rearrangement links TRBV3-1 to TRBJ2-2; D remains unclear. The germline V and J ends were trimmed by 4 bases and 8 bases, with 8 bases remaining between them. The CDR3 totals 12 residues. Germline loops: CDR1 LGHDT, CDR2 YNNKEL (reference sequence).

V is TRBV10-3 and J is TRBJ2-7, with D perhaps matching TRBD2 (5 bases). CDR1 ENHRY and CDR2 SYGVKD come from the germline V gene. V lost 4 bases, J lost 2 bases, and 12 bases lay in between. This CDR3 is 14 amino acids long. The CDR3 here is CAISASGSAYEQYF. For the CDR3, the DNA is TGTGCCATCAGTGCTTCGGGGTCTGCCTACGAGCAGTACTTC.

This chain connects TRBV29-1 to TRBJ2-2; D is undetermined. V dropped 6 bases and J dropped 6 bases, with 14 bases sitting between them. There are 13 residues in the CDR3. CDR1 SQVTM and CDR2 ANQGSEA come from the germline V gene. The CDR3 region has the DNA TGCAGCGTCGCACAATTTGGCGCCGGGGAGCTGTTTTTT. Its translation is CSVAQFGAGELFF.

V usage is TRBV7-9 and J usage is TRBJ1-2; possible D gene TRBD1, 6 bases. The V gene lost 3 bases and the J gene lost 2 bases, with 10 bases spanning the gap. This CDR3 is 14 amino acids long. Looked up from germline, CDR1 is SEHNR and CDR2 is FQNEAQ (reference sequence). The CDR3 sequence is CASSLTGQNYGYTF. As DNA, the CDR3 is TGTGCCAGCAGCTTGACGGGACAAAACTATGGCTACACCTTC. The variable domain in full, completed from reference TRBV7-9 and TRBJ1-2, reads DTGVSQNPRHKITKRGQNVTFRCDPISEHNRLYWYRQTLGQGPEFLTYFQNEAQLEKSRLLSDRFSAERPKGSFSTLEIQRTEQGDSAMYLCASSLTGQNYGYTFGSGTRLTVV.

The CDR3 DNA is TGTGCCAGCAGCTTAGATTATGGGAGTAACTACGAGCAGTACTTC. It encodes CASSLDYGSNYEQYF. The chain carries TRBV7-2 and TRBJ2-7; a possible D gene is TRBD2 (5 bases). CDR1 is SGHTA, CDR2 FQGNSA, per germline. V was trimmed by 1 base and J by 3 bases, leaving 13 bases between them. The CDR3 is 15 residues long.

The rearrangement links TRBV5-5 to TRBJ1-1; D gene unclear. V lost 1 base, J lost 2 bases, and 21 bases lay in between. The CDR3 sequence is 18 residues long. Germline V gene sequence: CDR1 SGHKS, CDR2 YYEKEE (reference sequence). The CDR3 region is CASSLKPVGDGRNTEAFF. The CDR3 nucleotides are TGTGCCAGCAGCTTGAAGCCGGTCGGGGATGGCCGCAACACTGAAGCTTTCTTT. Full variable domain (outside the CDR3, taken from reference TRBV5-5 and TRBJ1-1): DAGVTQSPTHLIKTRGQQVTLRCSPISGHKSVSWYQQVLGQGPQFIFQYYEKEERGRGNFPDRFSARQFPNYSSELNVNALLLGDSALYLCASSLKPVGDGRNTEAFFGQGTRLTVV.

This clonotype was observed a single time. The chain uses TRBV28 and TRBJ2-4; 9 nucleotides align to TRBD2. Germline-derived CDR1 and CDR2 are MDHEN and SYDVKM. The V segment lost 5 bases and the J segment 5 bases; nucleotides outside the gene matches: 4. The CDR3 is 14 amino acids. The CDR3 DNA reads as TGTGCCAGCAGTCTTAGCGGGAGTCAAAACATTCAGTACTTC. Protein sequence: CASSLSGSQNIQYF.